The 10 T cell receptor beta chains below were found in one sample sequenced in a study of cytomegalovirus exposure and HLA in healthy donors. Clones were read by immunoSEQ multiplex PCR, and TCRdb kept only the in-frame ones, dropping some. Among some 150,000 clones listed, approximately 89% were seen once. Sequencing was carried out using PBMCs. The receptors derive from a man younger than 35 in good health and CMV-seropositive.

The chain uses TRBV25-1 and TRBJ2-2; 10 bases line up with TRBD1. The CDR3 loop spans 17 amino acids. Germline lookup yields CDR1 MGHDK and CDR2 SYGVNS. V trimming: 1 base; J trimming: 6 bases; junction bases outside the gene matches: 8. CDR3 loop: CASSEFETGGWSGELFF. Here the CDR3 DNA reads TGTGCCAGCAGTGAATTCGAGACAGGGGGCTGGTCCGGGGAGCTGTTTTTT. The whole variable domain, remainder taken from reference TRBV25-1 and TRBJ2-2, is EADIYQTPRYLVIGTGKKITLECSQTMGHDKMYWYQQDPGMELHLIHYSYGVNSTEKGDLSSESTVSRIRTEHFPLTLESARPSHTSQYLCASSEFETGGWSGELFFGEGSRLTVL.

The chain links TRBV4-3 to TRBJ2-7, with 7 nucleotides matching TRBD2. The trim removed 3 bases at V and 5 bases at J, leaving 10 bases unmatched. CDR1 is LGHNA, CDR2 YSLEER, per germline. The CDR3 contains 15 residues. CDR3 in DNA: TGCGCCAGCAGCCACCCCTCCAGGGCGGGGGACGAGCAGTACTTC. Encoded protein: CASSHPSRAGDEQYF.

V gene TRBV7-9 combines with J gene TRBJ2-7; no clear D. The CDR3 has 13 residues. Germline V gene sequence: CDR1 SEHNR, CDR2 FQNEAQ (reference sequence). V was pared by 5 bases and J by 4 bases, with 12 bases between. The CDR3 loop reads CASSPRHLYEQYF. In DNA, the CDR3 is TGTGCCAGCAGCCCGAGACACCTATACGAGCAGTACTTC.

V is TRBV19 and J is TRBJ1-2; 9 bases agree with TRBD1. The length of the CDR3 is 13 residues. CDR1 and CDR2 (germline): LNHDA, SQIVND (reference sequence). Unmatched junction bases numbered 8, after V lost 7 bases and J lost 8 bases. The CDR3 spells CASTPGQGKGYTF. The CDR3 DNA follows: TGTGCCAGTACCCCGGGACAGGGCAAGGGCTACACCTTC.

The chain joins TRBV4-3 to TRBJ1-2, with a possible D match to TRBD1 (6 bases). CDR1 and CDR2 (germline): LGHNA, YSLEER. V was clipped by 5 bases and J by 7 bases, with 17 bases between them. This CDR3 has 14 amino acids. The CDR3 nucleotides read TGCGCCAGCAGCAAGGAGGGAGGGGGGGGTGGCTACACCTTC. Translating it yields CASSKEGGGGGYTF.

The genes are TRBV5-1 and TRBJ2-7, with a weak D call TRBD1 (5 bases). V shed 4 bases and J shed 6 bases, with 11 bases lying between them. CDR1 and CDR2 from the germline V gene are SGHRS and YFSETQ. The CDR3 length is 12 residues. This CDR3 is CASSGQGVEQYF. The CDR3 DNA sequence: TGCGCCAGCAGCGGCCAGGGTGTCGAGCAGTACTTC.

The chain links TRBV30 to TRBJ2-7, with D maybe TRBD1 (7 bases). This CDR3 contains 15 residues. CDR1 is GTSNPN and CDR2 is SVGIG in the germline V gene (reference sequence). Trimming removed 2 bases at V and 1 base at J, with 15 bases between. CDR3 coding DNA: TGTGCCTGGAGTAGGGTGGGGGGACAGTCCTACGAGCAGTACTTC. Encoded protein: CAWSRVGGQSYEQYF.

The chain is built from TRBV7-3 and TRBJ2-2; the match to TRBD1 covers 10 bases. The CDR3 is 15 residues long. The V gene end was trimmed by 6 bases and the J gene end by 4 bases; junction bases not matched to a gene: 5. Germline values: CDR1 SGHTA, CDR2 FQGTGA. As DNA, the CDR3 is TGTGCCAGCAGTCCGGGACAGGGGCTCACCGGGGAGCTGTTTTTT. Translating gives CASSPGQGLTGELFF.

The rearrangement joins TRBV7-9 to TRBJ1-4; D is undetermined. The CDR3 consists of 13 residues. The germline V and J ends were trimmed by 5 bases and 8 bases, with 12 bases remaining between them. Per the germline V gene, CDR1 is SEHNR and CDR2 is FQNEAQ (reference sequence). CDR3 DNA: TGTGCCAGCAGCGTGTCAGGAGGCGAAAAACTGTTTTTT. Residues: CASSVSGGEKLFF.

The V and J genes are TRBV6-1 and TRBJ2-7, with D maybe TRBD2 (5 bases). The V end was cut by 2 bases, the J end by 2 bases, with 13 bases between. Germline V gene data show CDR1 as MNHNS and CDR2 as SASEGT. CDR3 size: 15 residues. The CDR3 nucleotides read TGTGCCAGCAGTGAACCACCGGACGGGACCTACGAGCAGTACTTC. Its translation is CASSEPPDGTYEQYF.